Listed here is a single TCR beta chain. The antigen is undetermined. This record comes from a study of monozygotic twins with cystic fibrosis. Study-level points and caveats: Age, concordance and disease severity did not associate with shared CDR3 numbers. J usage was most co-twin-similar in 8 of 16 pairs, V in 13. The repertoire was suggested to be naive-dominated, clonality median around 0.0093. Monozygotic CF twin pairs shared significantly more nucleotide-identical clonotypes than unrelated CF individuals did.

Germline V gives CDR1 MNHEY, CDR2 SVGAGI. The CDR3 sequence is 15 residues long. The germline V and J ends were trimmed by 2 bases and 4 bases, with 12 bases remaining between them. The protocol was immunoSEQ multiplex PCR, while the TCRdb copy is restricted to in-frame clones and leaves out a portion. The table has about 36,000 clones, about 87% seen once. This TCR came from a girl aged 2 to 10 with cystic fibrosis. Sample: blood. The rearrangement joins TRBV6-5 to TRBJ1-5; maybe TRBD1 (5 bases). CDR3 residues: CASSYTTGSNQPQHF. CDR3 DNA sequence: TGTGCCAGCAGTTACACTACAGGATCAAATCAGCCCCAGCATTTT.